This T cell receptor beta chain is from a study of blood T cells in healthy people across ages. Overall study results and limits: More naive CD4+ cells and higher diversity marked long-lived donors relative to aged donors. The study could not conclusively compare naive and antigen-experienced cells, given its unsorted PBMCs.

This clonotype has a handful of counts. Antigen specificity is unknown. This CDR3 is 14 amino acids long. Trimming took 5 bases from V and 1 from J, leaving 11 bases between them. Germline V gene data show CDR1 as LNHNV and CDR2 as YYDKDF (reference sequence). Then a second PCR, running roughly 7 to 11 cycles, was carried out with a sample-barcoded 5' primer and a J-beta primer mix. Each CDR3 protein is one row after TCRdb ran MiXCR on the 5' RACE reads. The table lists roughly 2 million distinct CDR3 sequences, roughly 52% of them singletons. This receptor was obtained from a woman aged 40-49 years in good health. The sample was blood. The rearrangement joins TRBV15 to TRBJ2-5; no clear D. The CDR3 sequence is CATSLGVGQETQYF. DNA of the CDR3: TGTGCCACCAGCCTTGGGGTTGGCCAAGAGACCCAGTACTTC.